A single sample gave rise to the 8 T cell receptor beta chains below, sequenced in a study of blood T cell repertoires in COVID-19. Sequencing used immunoSEQ multiplex PCR; TCRdb keeps in-frame clones, though not all of them. The sample consists of around 230,000 clones, more than 75% of them appearing once. Sequencing input: peripheral blood. The receptors come from a woman aged 55-75 years with active or convalescent COVID-19.

This chain uses TRBV6-2 or TRBV6-3 with TRBJ2-2; 7 bases match TRBD1. The CDR3 covers 15 residues. V was pared by 0 bases and J by 5 bases, with 3 bases of the junction left unmatched. Germline CDR1 is MNHEY and CDR2 is SVGEGT. CDR3 in DNA: TGTGCCAGCAGTTACTCGATACAGGGGACCGGGGAGCTGTTTTTT. Its protein is CASSYSIQGTGELFF.

This clone showed up just a few times. The rearrangement joins TRBV12-3 or TRBV12-4 to TRBJ2-1, with TRBD1 as a possible D gene (6 bases). The CDR3 has 13 residues. The ends were cut back, 6 bases at V and 3 bases at J, with 9 bases in the middle. CDR3 nucleotides: TGTGCCAGCAGCCAGGACAGCTACAATGAGCAGTTCTTC. Its translation: CASSQDSYNEQFF.

The V and J genes are TRBV2 and TRBJ2-3; the D is unclear. The CDR3 is 14 residues long. Deletions cut 4 bases from V and 2 bases from J, with 10 bases between. CDR1 and CDR2 (germline): SNHLY, FYNNEI. CDR3 sequence: CASSVLQDTDTQYF. In nucleotides, the CDR3 is TGTGCCAGCAGTGTCCTCCAGGACACAGATACGCAGTATTTT.

This chain joins TRBV2 and TRBJ2-7; 7 bases match TRBD1. Trimming cost V 0 bases and J 4 bases; bases outside gene matches: 12. Germline values: CDR1 SNHLY, CDR2 FYNNEI. This CDR3 is built from 17 residues. The CDR3 region has the DNA TGTGCCAGCAGTGAAGCCCTCGTCAGAGAGGGGGCTTACGAGCAGTACTTC. This gives the protein CASSEALVREGAYEQYF. Using reference TRBV2 and TRBJ2-7 for the parts outside the CDR3, the full variable domain is EPEVTQTPSHQVTQMGQEVILRCVPISNHLYFYWYRQILGQKVEFLVSFYNNEISEKSEIFDDQFSVERPDGSNFTLKIRSTKLEDSAMYFCASSEALVREGAYEQYFGPGTRLTVT.

This clone was recorded only once. The genes are TRBV3-1 (or the pseudogene TRBV3-2) and TRBJ2-3; D not resolved. Germline V lookup: CDR1 LGHDT, CDR2 YNNKEL (reference sequence). V lost 4 bases and J lost 4, with 9 bases in between. The CDR3 contains 13 residues. CDR3 bases: TGTGCCAGCAGCCTCCAACTATCAGATACGCAGTATTTT. Residues: CASSLQLSDTQYF.

The table lists this clone with a count of one. The rearrangement links TRBV12-5 to TRBJ1-3; D is perhaps TRBD1 (6 bases). V was cut by 1 base and J by 0 bases, with 13 bases left in between. Per germline, CDR1 LGHNT and CDR2 FRNRAP. This CDR3 has 17 residues. CDR3 in DNA: TGTGCTAGTGGTTTGGCCTGGCGGGGGCCCTCTGGAAACACCATATATTTT. Translation gives CASGLAWRGPSGNTIYF.

The chain links TRBV21-1 to TRBJ1-5. TRBV21-1 is recorded as a pseudogene. The CDR3 loop spans 16 amino acids. The CDR3 spells CASSKYREGSNQPQHF. The CDR3 coding sequence is TGTGCCAGCAGCAAATACAGGGAGGGTAGCAATCAGCCCCAGCATTTT.

The chain uses TRBV9 and TRBJ2-4; possibly TRBD1 for D (6 bases). Germline CDR1 SGDLS, CDR2 YYNGEE. CDR3 length: 15 residues. Trimming shortened V by 4 bases and J by 3 bases, and 14 bases separated the two germline ends. Written as DNA, the CDR3 is TGTGCCAGCAGCCCGGACAGTTTCGACAAAAACATTCAGTACTTC. Amino acids: CASSPDSFDKNIQYF.